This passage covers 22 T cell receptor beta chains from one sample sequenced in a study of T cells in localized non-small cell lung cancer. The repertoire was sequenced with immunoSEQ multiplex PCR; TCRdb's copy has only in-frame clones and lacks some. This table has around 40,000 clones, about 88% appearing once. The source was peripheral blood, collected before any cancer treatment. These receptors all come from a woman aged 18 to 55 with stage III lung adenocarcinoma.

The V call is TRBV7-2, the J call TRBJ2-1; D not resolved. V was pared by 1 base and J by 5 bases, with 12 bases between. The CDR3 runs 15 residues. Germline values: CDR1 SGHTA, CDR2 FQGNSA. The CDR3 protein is CASSLGVGFNNEQFF. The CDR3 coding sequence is TGTGCCAGCAGCTTAGGTGTAGGTTTTAACAATGAGCAGTTCTTC.

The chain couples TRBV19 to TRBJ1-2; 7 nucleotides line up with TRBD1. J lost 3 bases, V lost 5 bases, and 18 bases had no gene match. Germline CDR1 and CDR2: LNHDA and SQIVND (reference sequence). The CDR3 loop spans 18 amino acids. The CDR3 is CASSQQGKGVAGHYGYTF. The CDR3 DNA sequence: TGTGCCAGTAGTCAACAGGGGAAAGGAGTGGCGGGCCACTATGGCTACACCTTC.

The CDR3 protein is CASSTGQGSEKLFF. The CDR3 coding sequence is TGCGCCAGCAGCACCGGACAGGGTTCAGAAAAACTGTTTTTT. This rearrangement joins TRBV5-1 to TRBJ1-4, with TRBD1 matching 8 bases. Germline V lookup: CDR1 SGHRS, CDR2 YFSETQ. The J segment lost 8 bases and the V segment lost 4 bases, leaving 7 bases of the junction unmatched. The CDR3 covers 14 residues.

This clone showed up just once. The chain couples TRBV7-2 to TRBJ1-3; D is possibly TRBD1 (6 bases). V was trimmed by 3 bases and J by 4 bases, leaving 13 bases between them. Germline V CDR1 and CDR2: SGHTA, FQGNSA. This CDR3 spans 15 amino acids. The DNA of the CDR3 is TGTGCCAGCAGCTTGAATCTAGGACAGGGAAACACCATATATTTT. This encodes CASSLNLGQGNTIYF.

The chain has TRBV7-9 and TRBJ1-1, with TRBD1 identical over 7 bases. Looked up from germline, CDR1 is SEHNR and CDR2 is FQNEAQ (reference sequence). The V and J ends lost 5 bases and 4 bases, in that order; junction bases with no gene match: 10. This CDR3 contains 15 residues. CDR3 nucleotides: TGTGCCAGCAGCCAGCAGACAGGGCAGACCACTGAAGCTTTCTTT. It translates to CASSQQTGQTTEAFF.

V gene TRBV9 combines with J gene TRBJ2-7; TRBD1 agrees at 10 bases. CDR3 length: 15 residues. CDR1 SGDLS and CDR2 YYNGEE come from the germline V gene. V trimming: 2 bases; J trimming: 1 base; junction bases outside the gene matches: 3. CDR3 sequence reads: CASSVSGQGSYEQYF. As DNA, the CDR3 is TGTGCCAGCAGCGTCTCGGGACAGGGGTCCTACGAGCAGTACTTC.

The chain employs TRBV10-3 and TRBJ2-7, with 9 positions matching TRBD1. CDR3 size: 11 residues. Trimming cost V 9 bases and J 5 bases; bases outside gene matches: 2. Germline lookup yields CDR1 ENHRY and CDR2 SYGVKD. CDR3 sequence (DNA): TGTGCCATGGGACAGGGCAACGAGCAGTACTTC. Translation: CAMGQGNEQYF.

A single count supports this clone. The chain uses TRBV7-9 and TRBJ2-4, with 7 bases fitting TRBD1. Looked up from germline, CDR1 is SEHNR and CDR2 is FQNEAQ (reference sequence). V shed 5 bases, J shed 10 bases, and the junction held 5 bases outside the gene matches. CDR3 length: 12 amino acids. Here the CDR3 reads CASSEGGSIQYF. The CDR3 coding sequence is TGTGCCAGCAGCGAAGGGGGCAGTATTCAGTACTTC.

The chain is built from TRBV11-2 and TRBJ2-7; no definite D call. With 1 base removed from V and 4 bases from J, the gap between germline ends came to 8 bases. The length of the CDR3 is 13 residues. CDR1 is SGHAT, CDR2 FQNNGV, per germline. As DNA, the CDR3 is TGTGCCAGCAGCTTAGGTATCGGGTACGAGCAGTACTTC. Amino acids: CASSLGIGYEQYF.

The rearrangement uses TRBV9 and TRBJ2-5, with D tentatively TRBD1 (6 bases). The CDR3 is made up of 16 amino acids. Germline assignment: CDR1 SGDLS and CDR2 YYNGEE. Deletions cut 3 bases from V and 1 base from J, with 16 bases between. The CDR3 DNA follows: TGTGCCAGCAGCGGGGAAGACGGGACACTCCAAGAGACCCAGTACTTC. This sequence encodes CASSGEDGTLQETQYF.

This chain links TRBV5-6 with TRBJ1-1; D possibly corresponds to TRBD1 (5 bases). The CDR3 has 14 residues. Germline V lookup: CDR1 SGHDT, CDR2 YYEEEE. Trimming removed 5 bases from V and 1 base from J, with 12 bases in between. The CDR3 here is CASRILGRNTEAFF. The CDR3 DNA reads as TGTGCCAGCAGGATATTGGGGCGGAACACTGAAGCTTTCTTT.

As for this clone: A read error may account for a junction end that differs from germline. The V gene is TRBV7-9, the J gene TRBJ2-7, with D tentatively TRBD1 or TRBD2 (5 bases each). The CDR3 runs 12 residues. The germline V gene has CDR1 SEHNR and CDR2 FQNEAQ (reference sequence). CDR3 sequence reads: CASSLVPGPLNF. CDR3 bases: TGTGCCAGCAGCTTAGTCCCGGGACCTCTAAACTTC.

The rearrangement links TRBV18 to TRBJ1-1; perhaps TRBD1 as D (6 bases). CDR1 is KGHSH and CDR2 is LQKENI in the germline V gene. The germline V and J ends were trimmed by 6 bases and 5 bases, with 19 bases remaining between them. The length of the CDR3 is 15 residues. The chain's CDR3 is CASSKLEGGRTEAFF. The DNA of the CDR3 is TGTGCCAGCTCGAAATTGGAAGGGGGTAGGACTGAAGCTTTCTTT.

CDR3 DNA: TGTGCCAGCAGCTTTGGGGGGGGCGGGGAGACCCAGTACTTC. Translating gives CASSFGGGGETQYF. The chain has TRBV13 and TRBJ2-5, with TRBD2 as a possible D gene (7 bases). The CDR3 sequence is 14 residues long. V was pared by 3 bases and J by 5 bases, with 13 bases between. Germline CDR1 reads PRHDT; CDR2 reads FYEKMQ (reference sequence).

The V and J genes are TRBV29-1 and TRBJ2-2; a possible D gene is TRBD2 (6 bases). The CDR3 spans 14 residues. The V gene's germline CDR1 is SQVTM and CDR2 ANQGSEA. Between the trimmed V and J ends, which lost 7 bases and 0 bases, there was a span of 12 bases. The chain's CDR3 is CSGLGGTNTGELFF. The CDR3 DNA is TGCAGCGGTTTGGGGGGAACGAACACCGGGGAGCTGTTTTTT.

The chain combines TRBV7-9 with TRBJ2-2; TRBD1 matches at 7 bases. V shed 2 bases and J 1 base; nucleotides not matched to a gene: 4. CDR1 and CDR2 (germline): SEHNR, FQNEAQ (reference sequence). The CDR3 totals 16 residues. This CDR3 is CASSLRGGLNTGELFF. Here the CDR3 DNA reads TGTGCCAGCAGCTTAAGAGGGGGCCTGAACACCGGGGAGCTGTTTTTT. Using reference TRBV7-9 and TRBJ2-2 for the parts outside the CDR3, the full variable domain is DTGVSQNPRHKITKRGQNVTFRCDPISEHNRLYWYRQTLGQGPEFLTYFQNEAQLEKSRLLSDRFSAERPKGSFSTLEIQRTEQGDSAMYLCASSLRGGLNTGELFFGEGSRLTVL.

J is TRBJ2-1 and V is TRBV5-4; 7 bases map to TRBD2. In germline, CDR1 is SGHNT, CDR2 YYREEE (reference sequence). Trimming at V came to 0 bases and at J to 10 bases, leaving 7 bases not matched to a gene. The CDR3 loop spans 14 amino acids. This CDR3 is CASSLEGGWQEQFF. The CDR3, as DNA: TGTGCCAGCAGCTTGGAGGGAGGGTGGCAGGAGCAGTTCTTC.

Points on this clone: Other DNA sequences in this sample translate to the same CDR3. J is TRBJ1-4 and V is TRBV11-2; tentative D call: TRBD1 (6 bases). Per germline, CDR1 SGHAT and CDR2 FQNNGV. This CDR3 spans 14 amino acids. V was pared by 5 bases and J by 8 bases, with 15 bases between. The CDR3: CASSLYRAGEKLFF. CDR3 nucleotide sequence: TGTGCCAGCAGCCTATACAGGGCGGGGGAAAAACTGTTTTTT.

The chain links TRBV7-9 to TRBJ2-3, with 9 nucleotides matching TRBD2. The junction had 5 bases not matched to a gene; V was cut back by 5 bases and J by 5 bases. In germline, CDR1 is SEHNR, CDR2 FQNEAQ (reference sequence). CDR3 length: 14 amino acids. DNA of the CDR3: TGTGCCAGCAGCCCAGCGGGGGGTAAAGATACGCAGTATTTT. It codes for CASSPAGGKDTQYF.

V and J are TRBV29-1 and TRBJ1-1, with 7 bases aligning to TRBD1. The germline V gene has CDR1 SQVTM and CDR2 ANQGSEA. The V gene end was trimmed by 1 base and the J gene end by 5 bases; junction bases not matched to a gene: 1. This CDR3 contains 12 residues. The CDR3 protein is CSVEGRGTEAFF. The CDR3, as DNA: TGCAGCGTTGAAGGCAGGGGGACTGAAGCTTTCTTT. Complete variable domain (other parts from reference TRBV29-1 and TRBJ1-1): SAVISQKPSRDICQRGTSLTIQCQVDSQVTMMFWYRQQPGQSLTLIATANQGSEATYESGFVIDKFPISRPNLTFSTLTVSNMSPEDSSIYLCSVEGRGTEAFFGQGTRLTVV.

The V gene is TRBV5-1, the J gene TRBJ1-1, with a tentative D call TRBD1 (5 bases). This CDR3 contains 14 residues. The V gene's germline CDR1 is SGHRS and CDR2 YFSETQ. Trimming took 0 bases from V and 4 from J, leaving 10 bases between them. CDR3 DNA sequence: TGCGCCAGCAGCTTGGACCAGGGTGTCACTGAAGCTTTCTTT. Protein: CASSLDQGVTEAFF.

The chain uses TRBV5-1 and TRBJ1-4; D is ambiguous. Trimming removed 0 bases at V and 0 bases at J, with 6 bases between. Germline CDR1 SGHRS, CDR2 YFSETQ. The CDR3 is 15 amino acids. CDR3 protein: CASSLAGSTNEKLFF. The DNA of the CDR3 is TGCGCCAGCAGCTTGGCGGGTTCAACTAATGAAAAACTGTTTTTT.